A selection of T cell receptor beta chains follows, all from one sample in a study of CD8 T cells in Susac syndrome. TCRdb reprocessed the immunoSEQ multiplex PCR reads with MiXCR, giving one entry per CDR3 protein. Found here are hundreds of thousands of distinct CDR3 sequences, approximately 94% of them singletons; the top ten hold about 0.14%. Specimen: CD4+ T cells from PBMCs. The receptors were sampled from a human donor with Susac syndrome. Both conserved end residues are part of each CDR3. Each record gives: V gene, J gene, D gene, CDR3 protein. A D gene is named only where the DNA matches it firmly.

v_call: TRBV4-1; j_call: TRBJ1-2; d_call: NA; cdr3_aa: CASSQGEGTPANYGYTF
v_call: TRBV5-6; j_call: TRBJ2-3; d_call: NA; cdr3_aa: CASSLQGGPDTQYF
v_call: TRBV20-1; j_call: TRBJ2-3; d_call: NA; cdr3_aa: CSARAQHTDTQYF
v_call: TRBV20-1; j_call: TRBJ2-3; d_call: NA; cdr3_aa: CSAEGWEPSTDTQYF
v_call: TRBV30; j_call: TRBJ1-4; d_call: NA; cdr3_aa: CAWSVLRGTNEKLFF
v_call: TRBV9; j_call: TRBJ1-2; d_call: TRBD1; cdr3_aa: CASSPTGQGAYGGYTF
v_call: TRBV29-1; j_call: TRBJ2-1; d_call: TRBD2; cdr3_aa: CSFSGGVNEQFF
v_call: TRBV30; j_call: TRBJ2-1; d_call: NA; cdr3_aa: CAWSSGSSYNEQFF
v_call: TRBV6-1; j_call: TRBJ1-2; d_call: NA; cdr3_aa: CASSERKSYGYTF
v_call: TRBV20-1; j_call: TRBJ1-2; d_call: TRBD1; cdr3_aa: CSARTGFTGYTF
v_call: TRBV4-3; j_call: TRBJ2-5; d_call: NA; cdr3_aa: CASSLLPGETQYF
v_call: TRBV7-3; j_call: TRBJ2-3; d_call: TRBD2; cdr3_aa: CASSLGGGRIDTQYF
v_call: TRBV3-1; j_call: TRBJ2-2; d_call: TRBD1; cdr3_aa: CASSQGWGQENTGELFF
v_call: TRBV3-1; j_call: TRBJ2-5; d_call: NA; cdr3_aa: CASSQNPDQETQYF
v_call: TRBV6-2/TRBV6-3; j_call: TRBJ2-5; d_call: TRBD2; cdr3_aa: CASSYPAWSGGAETQYF
v_call: TRBV30; j_call: TRBJ1-5; d_call: NA; cdr3_aa: CAWARGAGGPQHF
v_call: TRBV20-1; j_call: TRBJ1-2; d_call: NA; cdr3_aa: CSARDPGSYGYTF
v_call: TRBV20-1; j_call: TRBJ1-4; d_call: TRBD1; cdr3_aa: CSARTPSTGRSNEKLFF
v_call: TRBV9; j_call: TRBJ2-5; d_call: TRBD1; cdr3_aa: CASSVTADRGETQYF
v_call: TRBV3-1; j_call: TRBJ2-7; d_call: NA; cdr3_aa: CASSQDSLGRYYEQYF
v_call: TRBV7-2; j_call: TRBJ2-2; d_call: TRBD1; cdr3_aa: CASSLGPPGQGAVGELFF
v_call: TRBV9; j_call: TRBJ1-6; d_call: TRBD1; cdr3_aa: CASSEGQGGNSPLHF
v_call: TRBV3-1; j_call: TRBJ2-5; d_call: NA; cdr3_aa: CASSQGVPETQYF
v_call: TRBV20-1; j_call: TRBJ2-7; d_call: NA; cdr3_aa: CSARATGAREQYF
v_call: TRBV25-1; j_call: TRBJ1-2; d_call: NA; cdr3_aa: CASSEYGMAGYTF
v_call: TRBV6-1; j_call: TRBJ2-3; d_call: NA; cdr3_aa: CASSGAGALTDTQYF
v_call: TRBV20-1; j_call: TRBJ2-5; d_call: NA; cdr3_aa: CSAGGTVQETQYF
v_call: TRBV27; j_call: TRBJ2-7; d_call: NA; cdr3_aa: CASSTSYEQYF
v_call: TRBV3-1; j_call: TRBJ2-5; d_call: NA; cdr3_aa: CASSLYVSKTQYF
v_call: TRBV10-3; j_call: TRBJ2-5; d_call: NA; cdr3_aa: CAISDAGPEETQYF
v_call: TRBV9; j_call: TRBJ1-6; d_call: NA; cdr3_aa: CASSVGALNSPLHF
v_call: TRBV3-1; j_call: TRBJ2-3; d_call: TRBD2; cdr3_aa: CASSQVLAGGTDTQYF
v_call: TRBV30; j_call: TRBJ1-1; d_call: NA; cdr3_aa: CAWSSPPGKAEAFF
v_call: TRBV4-1; j_call: TRBJ2-7; d_call: TRBD2; cdr3_aa: CASSLGTRDEQYF
v_call: TRBV7-9; j_call: TRBJ2-5; d_call: TRBD2; cdr3_aa: CASSSSLAGFAGETQYF